Following are 5 T cell receptor beta chains from one sample sequenced in a study of tumor-infiltrating lymphocytes in primary liver carcinoma. The authors made TCR beta cDNA from around 500 ng total RNA with a constant-region primer. Libraries of TCR beta came from three nested multiplex PCR rounds with slightly modified ARM-PCR. Both of the initial two PCR rounds ran for about 11 cycles and employed TRBV1-TRBV30 forward primers alongside a C-beta reverse primer. MiXCR, run by TCRdb on the multiplex PCR reads, gives a single entry per CDR3 protein. The sample carries 250,000 to 400,000 distinct CDR3 sequences, 65% recorded once. Blood RNA originated from unsorted whole blood, with germline DNA additionally extracted. The sequenced sample consisted of peripheral blood. These receptors were taken from a man aged 35-49 years with primary liver carcinoma and hepatitis B virus infection.

The CDR3 region has the DNA TGTGCCAGCAGTACGGGACTAGCGATCCAAGAGACCCAGTACTTC. This gives the protein CASSTGLAIQETQYF. V is TRBV11-2 and J is TRBJ2-5; 10 bases match TRBD2. Losses at the gene ends were 6 bases for V and 1 base for J; bases not matched to a gene: 5. Germline V gene lookup returns CDR1 SGHAT and CDR2 FQNNGV. This CDR3 spans 15 amino acids.

The J gene is TRBJ1-2, the V gene TRBV5-5; a weak D match, TRBD1 (5 bases). The CDR3 extends over 12 amino acids. Trimming shortened V by 2 bases and J by 4 bases, and 6 bases separated the two germline ends. Germline CDR1 is SGHKS and CDR2 is YYEKEE (reference sequence). The chain's CDR3 is CASSFTGYGYTF. The CDR3 DNA sequence: TGTGCCAGCAGCTTTACAGGCTATGGCTACACCTTC. The variable domain in full, completed from reference TRBV5-5 and TRBJ1-2, reads DAGVTQSPTHLIKTRGQQVTLRCSPISGHKSVSWYQQVLGQGPQFIFQYYEKEERGRGNFPDRFSARQFPNYSSELNVNALLLGDSALYLCASSFTGYGYTFGSGTRLTVV.

Regarding this clonotype: In this CDR3 the conserved last residue, phenylalanine or tryptophan, is missing, so a read error is likely. The chain links TRBV5-1 to TRBJ2-7, with no clear D. The CDR3 totals 14 residues. CDR1 and CDR2 (germline): SGHRS, YFSETQ. Trimming removed 0 bases at V and 2 bases at J, with 9 bases between. The CDR3 bases are TGCGCCAGCAGCTTGGATACCCCCACCTACGAGCAGTACATC. Amino acid sequence: CASSLDTPTYEQYI.

This clonotype was detected once. V and J are TRBV5-4 and TRBJ1-2, with D possibly TRBD1 on 5 matching bases. Germline lookup yields CDR1 SGHNT and CDR2 YYREEE (reference sequence). V lost 0 bases to trimming and J lost 8 bases, with 8 bases between them. CDR3 length equals 12 residues. Here the CDR3 DNA reads TGTGCCAGCAGCTTGGACGGGGCGGGCTACACCTTC. It specifies CASSLDGAGYTF.

This clonotype was seen once. The V and J genes are TRBV6-1 and TRBJ2-7; D may be TRBD1 (5 bases). V lost 8 bases, J lost 11 bases, and 25 bases lay in between. Germline V gene sequence: CDR1 MNHNS, CDR2 SASEGT. The CDR3 totals 14 residues. In DNA form, the CDR3 reads TGTGCCAGCCTAGGGGCCGTTGCACGCTACAAGGAGTACTTC. Amino acids: CASLGAVARYKEYF.